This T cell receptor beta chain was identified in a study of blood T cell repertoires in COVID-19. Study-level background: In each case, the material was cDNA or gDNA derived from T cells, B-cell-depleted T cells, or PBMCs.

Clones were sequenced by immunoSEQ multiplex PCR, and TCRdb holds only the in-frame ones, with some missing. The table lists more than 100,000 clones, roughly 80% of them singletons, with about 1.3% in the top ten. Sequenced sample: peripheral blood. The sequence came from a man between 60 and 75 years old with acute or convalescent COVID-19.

The CDR3 region has the DNA TGTGCCAGCAGCAGGATACCCGGGACACTCTCCTACGAGCAGTACTTC. Translation: CASSRIPGTLSYEQYF. The V gene is TRBV6-2 or TRBV6-3, the J gene TRBJ2-7; possible D gene TRBD1, 6 bases. Trimming stripped 6 bases from V and 0 bases from J, with 18 bases between. CDR1 and CDR2 from the germline V gene are MNHEY and SVGEGT. This CDR3 has 16 residues.